This TCR beta chain was captured by sequencing in a study of T cells in Graves' hyperthyroidism and ophthalmopathy. Study-wide results and limits: The model forecast ophthalmopathy, anticipating it by a median about 7 months before onset.

The sample holds many counts of this clonotype. The antigen is undetermined. CDR1 SGHTA and CDR2 FQGNSA come from the germline V gene. V dropped 3 bases and J dropped 0; count of bases not matched to a gene: 11. The CDR3 loop spans 19 amino acids. There were TCR beta CDR3 regions amplified from RNA transcripts. HTBI primers were employed in a first-round RT-PCR of the TCR CDR3. TCRdb re-called the multiplex PCR reads with MiXCR, one entry per CDR3 protein. The data contain nearly 600,000 distinct CDR3 sequences, over 12% of them seen just once; the ten biggest clones take up about 6.6%. In the ophthalmopathy cohort, Clinical Activity Score was at least 3, NOSPECS grade at least 4, and duration under 3 months. Uncontrolled infection, other autoimmune disease, pregnancy or lactation excluded patients. Diagnoses were established using clinical symptoms, serum thyroxine and TRAb, thyroid ultrasound and orbital computed tomography.

Sequencing input: blood. The J gene is TRBJ2-2, the V gene TRBV7-2; 9 bases match TRBD1. The source is a woman aged 18 to 35 with Graves' ophthalmopathy. CDR3 sequence reads: CASSFRDREYGANTGELFF. CDR3 nucleotide sequence: TGTGCCAGCAGCTTCCGGGACAGGGAATATGGCGCGAACACCGGGGAGCTGTTTTTT.